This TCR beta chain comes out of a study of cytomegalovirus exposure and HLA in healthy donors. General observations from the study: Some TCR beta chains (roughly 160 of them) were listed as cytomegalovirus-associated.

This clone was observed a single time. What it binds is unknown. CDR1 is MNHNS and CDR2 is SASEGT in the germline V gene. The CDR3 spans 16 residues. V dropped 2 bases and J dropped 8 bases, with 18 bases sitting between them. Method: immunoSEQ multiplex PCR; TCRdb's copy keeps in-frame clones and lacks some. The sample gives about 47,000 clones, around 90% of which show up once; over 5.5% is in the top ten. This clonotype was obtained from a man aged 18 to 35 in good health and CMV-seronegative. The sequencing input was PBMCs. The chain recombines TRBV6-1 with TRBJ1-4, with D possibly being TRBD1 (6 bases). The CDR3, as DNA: TGTGCCAGCAGTGAAAGGGGGACATCCGTGGGCGAAAAACTGTTTTTT. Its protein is CASSERGTSVGEKLFF.